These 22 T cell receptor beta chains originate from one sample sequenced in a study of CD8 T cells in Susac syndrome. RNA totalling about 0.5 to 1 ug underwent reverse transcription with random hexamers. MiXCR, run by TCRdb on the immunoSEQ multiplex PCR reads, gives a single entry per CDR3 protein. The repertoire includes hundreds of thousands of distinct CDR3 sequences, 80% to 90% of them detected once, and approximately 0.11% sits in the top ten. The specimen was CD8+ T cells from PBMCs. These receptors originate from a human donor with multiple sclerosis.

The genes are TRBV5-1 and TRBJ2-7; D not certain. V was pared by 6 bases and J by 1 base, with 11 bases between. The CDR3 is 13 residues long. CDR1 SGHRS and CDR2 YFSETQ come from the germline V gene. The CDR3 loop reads CASIGPESYEQYF. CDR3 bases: TGCGCCAGCATCGGGCCGGAGTCCTACGAGCAGTACTTC.

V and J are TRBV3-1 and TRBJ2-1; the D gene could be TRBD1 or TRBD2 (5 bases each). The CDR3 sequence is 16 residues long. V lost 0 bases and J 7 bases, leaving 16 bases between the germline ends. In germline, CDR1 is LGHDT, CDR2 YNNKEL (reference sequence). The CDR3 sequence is CASSQDLPLGENEQFF. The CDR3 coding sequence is TGTGCCAGCAGCCAAGATCTACCCCTGGGGGAAAATGAGCAGTTCTTC.

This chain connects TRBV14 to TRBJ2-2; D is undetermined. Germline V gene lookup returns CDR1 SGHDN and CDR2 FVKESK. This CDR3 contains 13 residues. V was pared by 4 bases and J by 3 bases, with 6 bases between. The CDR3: CASSPKYTGELFF. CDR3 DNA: TGTGCCAGCAGCCCCAAGTACACCGGGGAGCTGTTTTTT.

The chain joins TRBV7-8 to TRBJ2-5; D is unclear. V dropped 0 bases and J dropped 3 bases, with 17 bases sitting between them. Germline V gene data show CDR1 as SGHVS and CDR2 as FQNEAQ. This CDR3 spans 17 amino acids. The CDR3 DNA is TGTGCCAGCAGCTTAGCGCCGATAGAGGAGACGAAAGAGACCCAGTACTTC. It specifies CASSLAPIEETKETQYF.

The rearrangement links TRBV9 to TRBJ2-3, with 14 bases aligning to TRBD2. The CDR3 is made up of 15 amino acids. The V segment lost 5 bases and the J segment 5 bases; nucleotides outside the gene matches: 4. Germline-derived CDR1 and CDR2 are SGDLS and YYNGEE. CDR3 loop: CASSATSGRVDTQYF. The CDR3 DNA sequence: TGTGCCAGCAGTGCGACTAGCGGGAGGGTAGATACGCAGTATTTT. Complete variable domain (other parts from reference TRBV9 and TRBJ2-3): DSGVTQTPKHLITATGQRVTLRCSPRSGDLSVYWYQQSLDQGLQFLIQYYNGEERAKGNILERFSAQQFPDLHSELNLSSLELGDSALYFCASSATSGRVDTQYFGPGTRLTVL.

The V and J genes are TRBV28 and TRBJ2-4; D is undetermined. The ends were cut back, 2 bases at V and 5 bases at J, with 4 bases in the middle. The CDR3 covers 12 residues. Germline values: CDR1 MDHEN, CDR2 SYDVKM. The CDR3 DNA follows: TGTGCCAGCAGTTTACCAGAAAACATTCAGTACTTC. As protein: CASSLPENIQYF.

CDR3: CASSLGTVRSGANVLTF. The CDR3 DNA follows: TGTGCCAGCAGCTTAGGGACAGTCCGCTCTGGGGCCAACGTCCTGACTTTC. This rearrangement joins TRBV13 to TRBJ2-6, with D perhaps TRBD1 (5 bases). The germline V and J ends were trimmed by 0 bases and 0 bases, with 9 bases remaining between them. The length of the CDR3 is 17 residues. CDR1 and CDR2 from the germline V gene are PRHDT and FYEKMQ (reference sequence). Complete variable domain (other parts from reference TRBV13 and TRBJ2-6): AAGVIQSPRHLIKEKRETATLKCYPIPRHDTVYWYQQGPGQDPQFLISFYEKMQSDKGSIPDRFSAQQFSDYHSELNMSSLELGDSALYFCASSLGTVRSGANVLTFGAGSRLTVL.

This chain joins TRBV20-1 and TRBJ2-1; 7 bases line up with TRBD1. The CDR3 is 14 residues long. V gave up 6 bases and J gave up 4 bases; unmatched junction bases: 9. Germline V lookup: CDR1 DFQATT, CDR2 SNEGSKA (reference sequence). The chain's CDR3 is CSAAAGTAYNEQFF. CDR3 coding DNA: TGCAGTGCGGCCGCCGGGACAGCATACAATGAGCAGTTCTTC.

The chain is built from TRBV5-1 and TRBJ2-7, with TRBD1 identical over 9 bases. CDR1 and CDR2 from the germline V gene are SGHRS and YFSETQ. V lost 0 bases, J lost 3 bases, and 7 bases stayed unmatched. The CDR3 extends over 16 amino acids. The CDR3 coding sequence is TGCGCCAGCAGCTTGGCCGCCGGGACAGGGTACTACGAGCAGTACTTC. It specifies CASSLAAGTGYYEQYF.

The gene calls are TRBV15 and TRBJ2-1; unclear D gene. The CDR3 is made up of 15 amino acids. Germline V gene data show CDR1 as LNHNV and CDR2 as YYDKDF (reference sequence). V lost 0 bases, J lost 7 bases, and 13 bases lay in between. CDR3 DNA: TGTGCCACCAGCAGAGAACAGATAGGAAGGAATGAGCAGTTCTTC. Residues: CATSREQIGRNEQFF.

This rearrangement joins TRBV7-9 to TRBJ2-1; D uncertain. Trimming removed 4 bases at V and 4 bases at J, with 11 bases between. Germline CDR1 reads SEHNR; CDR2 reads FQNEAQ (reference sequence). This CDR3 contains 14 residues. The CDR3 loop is CASSSPENYNEQFF. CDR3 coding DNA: TGTGCCAGCAGCTCCCCGGAGAATTACAATGAGCAGTTCTTC.

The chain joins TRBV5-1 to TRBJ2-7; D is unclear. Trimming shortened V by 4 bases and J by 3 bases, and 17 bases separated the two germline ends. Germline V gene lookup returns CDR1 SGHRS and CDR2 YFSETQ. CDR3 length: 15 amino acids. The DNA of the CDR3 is TGCGCCAGCAGCCCTCGACCAGTCCCGAGCTACGAGCAGTACTTC. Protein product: CASSPRPVPSYEQYF.

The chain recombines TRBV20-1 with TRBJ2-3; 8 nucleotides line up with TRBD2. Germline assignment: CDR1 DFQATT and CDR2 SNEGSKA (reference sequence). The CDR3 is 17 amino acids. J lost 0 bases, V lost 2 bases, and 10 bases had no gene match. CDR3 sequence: CSARWAGGRISTDTQYF. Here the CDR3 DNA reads TGCAGTGCTAGATGGGCGGGAGGAAGGATTAGCACAGATACGCAGTATTTT.

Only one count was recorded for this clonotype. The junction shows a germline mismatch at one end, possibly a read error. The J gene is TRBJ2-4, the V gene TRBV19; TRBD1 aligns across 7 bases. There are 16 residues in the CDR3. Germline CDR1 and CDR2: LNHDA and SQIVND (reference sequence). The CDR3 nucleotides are TGTGCCAGTAGTATCTTCCCAGGGGGAGCCAAAAACATTCAGTGCTTC. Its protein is CASSIFPGGAKNIQCF.

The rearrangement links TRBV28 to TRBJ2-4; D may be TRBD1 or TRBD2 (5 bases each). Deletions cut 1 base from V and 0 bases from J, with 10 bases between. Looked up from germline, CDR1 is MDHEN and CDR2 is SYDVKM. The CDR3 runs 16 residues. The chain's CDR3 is CASSLFRGLAKNIQYF. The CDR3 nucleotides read TGTGCCAGCAGTTTATTCCGGGGCCTAGCCAAAAACATTCAGTACTTC. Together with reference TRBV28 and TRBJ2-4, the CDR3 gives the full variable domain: DVKVTQSSRYLVKRTGEKVFLECVQDMDHENMFWYRQDPGLGLRLIYFSYDVKMKEKGDIPEGYSVSREKKERFSLILESASTNQTSMYLCASSLFRGLAKNIQYFGAGTRLSVL.

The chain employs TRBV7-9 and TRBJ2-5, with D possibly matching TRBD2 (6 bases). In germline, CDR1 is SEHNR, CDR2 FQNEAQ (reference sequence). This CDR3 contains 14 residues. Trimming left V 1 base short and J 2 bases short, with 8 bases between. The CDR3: CASSLVGLQETQYF. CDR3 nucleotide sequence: TGTGCCAGCAGCTTAGTGGGACTTCAAGAGACCCAGTACTTC.

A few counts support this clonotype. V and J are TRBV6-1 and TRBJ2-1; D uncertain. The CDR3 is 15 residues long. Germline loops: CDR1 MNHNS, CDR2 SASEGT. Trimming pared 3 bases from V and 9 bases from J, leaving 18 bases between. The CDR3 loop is CASSEVVQKIGEQFF. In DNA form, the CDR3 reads TGTGCCAGCAGTGAGGTCGTACAGAAGATAGGTGAGCAGTTCTTC.

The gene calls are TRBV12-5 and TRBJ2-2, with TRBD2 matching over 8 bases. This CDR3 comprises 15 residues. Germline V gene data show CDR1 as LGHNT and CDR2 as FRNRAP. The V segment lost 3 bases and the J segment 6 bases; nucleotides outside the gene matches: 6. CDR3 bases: TGTGCTAGTGGTTTCGGCGGGAGGACCTCCGGGGAGCTGTTTTTT. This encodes CASGFGGRTSGELFF.

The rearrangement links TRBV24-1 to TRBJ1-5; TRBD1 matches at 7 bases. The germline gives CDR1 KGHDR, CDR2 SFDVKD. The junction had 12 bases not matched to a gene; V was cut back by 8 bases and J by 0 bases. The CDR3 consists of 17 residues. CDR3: CATICRGFRYSNQPQHF. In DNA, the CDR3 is TGTGCCACCATATGCAGGGGGTTCCGCTATAGCAATCAGCCCCAGCATTTT.

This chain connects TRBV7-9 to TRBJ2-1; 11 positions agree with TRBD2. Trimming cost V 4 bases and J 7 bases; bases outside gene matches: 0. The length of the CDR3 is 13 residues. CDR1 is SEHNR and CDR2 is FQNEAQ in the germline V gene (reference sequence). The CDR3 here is CASSWTSGNEQFF. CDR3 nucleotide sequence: TGTGCCAGCAGCTGGACTAGCGGGAATGAGCAGTTCTTC.

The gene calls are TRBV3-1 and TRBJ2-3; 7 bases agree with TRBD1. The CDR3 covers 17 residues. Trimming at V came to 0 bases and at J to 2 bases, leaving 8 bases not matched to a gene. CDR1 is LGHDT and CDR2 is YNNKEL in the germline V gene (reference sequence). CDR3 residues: CASSQDGDRDLTDTQYF. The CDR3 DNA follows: TGTGCCAGCAGCCAAGATGGTGACAGGGACCTCACAGATACGCAGTATTTT.

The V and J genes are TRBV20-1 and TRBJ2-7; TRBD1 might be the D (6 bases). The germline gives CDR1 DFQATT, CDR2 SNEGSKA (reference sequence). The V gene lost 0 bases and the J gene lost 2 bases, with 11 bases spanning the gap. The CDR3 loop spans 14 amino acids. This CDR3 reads CSAREAGVAYEQYF. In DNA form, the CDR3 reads TGCAGTGCTAGAGAAGCAGGGGTAGCCTACGAGCAGTACTTC.